A selection of T cell receptor beta chains follows, all from one sample in a study of shared T cell receptors in the human thymus. TCRdb keeps only in-frame clones here, not all; method: immunoSEQ multiplex PCR. Of hundreds of thousands of clones in the sample, around nine tenths were seen once. This sample was shared with a second study, whose subject was human thymus T cells.

Material for sequencing was thymocytes. All receptors come from a boy in the first two years of life with a congenital heart defect. Each CDR3 is given with its conserved first and last residue. Fields, in order: V gene, J gene, clone size, D gene, CDR3 protein, CDR3 DNA. A D gene is named only where the DNA matches it firmly. Clone size is stated in some rows and not others, as once, few, many or a class when expanded.

v_gene: TRBV15; j_gene: TRBJ2-1; abundance: once; d_gene: .; CDR3aa: CATSRDRPLAGNEQFF; CDR3nt: TGTGCCACCAGCAGAGATCGGCCTCTGGCGGGGAATGAGCAGTTCTTC
v_gene: TRBV5-4; j_gene: TRBJ1-1; abundance: once; d_gene: .; CDR3aa: CVAAGFMNTEAFF; CDR3nt: TGTGTCGCAGCAGGATTTATGAACACTGAAGCTTTCTTT
v_gene: TRBV30; j_gene: TRBJ2-4; abundance: .; d_gene: TRBD2; CDR3aa: CAWSVEVGLAGKGGAKNIQYF; CDR3nt: TGTGCCTGGAGTGTAGAGGTGGGACTAGCGGGGAAGGGGGGAGCCAAAAACATTCAGTACTTC
v_gene: TRBV4-2; j_gene: TRBJ2-3; abundance: .; d_gene: .; CDR3aa: CASSLVIRASSTDTQYF; CDR3nt: TGTGCCAGCAGCCTCGTCATACGGGCTAGCAGCACAGATACGCAGTATTTT
v_gene: TRBV15; j_gene: TRBJ2-7; abundance: .; d_gene: TRBD2; CDR3aa: CATSRSIPGLACNEQYF; CDR3nt: TGTGCCACCAGCAGATCCATCCCGGGACTAGCGTGTAACGAGCAGTACTTC
v_gene: TRBV28; j_gene: TRBJ2-1; abundance: .; d_gene: TRBD1; CDR3aa: CASSPGMTGNNEQFF; CDR3nt: TGTGCCAGCAGCCCCGGGATGACAGGGAACAATGAGCAGTTCTTC
v_gene: TRBV5-1; j_gene: TRBJ2-1; abundance: few; d_gene: TRBD2; CDR3aa: CASSPTGTSGMNEQFF; CDR3nt: TGCGCCAGCAGCCCGACCGGGACTAGCGGGATGAATGAGCAGTTCTTC
v_gene: TRBV5-1; j_gene: TRBJ2-2; abundance: once; d_gene: TRBD2; CDR3aa: CASSLLAGVTGELFF; CDR3nt: TGCGCCAGCAGCTTGTTAGCGGGAGTAACCGGGGAGCTGTTTTTT
v_gene: TRBV10-2; j_gene: TRBJ2-3; abundance: .; d_gene: TRBD2; CDR3aa: CASAPTSGLDTQYF; CDR3nt: TGCGCCAGCGCCCCGACTAGCGGATTAGATACGCAGTATTTT
v_gene: TRBV29-1; j_gene: TRBJ2-7; abundance: once; d_gene: TRBD2; CDR3aa: CSVGYSGAGAYEQYF; CDR3nt: TGCAGCGTTGGTTATAGCGGGGCGGGGGCGTACGAGCAGTACTTC
v_gene: TRBV7-8; j_gene: TRBJ1-4; abundance: once; d_gene: .; CDR3aa: CASSTSGGPNEKLFF; CDR3nt: TGTGCCAGCAGCACCTCGGGGGGACCTAATGAAAAACTGTTTTTT
v_gene: TRBV2; j_gene: TRBJ1-1; abundance: .; d_gene: .; CDR3aa: CASTLQRSRNTEAFF; CDR3nt: TGTGCCAGCACTCTACAGCGGAGCAGGAACACTGAAGCTTTCTTT
v_gene: TRBV4-1; j_gene: TRBJ2-1; abundance: .; d_gene: TRBD2; CDR3aa: CASSQGSQAGGLNEQFF; CDR3nt: TGCGCCAGCAGCCAAGGGTCACAAGCGGGAGGATTAAATGAGCAGTTCTTC
v_gene: TRBV4-2; j_gene: TRBJ1-1; abundance: .; d_gene: TRBD1; CDR3aa: CASSQEQGATEAFF; CDR3nt: TGTGCCAGCAGCCAAGAGCAGGGGGCTACTGAAGCTTTCTTT
v_gene: TRBV28; j_gene: TRBJ2-3; abundance: .; d_gene: .; CDR3aa: CASSLAAAPSTDTQYF; CDR3nt: TGTGCCAGCAGTTTGGCAGCGGCCCCTAGCACAGATACGCAGTATTTT
v_gene: TRBV7-2; j_gene: TRBJ2-3; abundance: .; d_gene: .; CDR3aa: CASSRVVDSTDTQYF; CDR3nt: TGTGCCAGCAGCCGGGTTGTGGACTCCACAGATACGCAGTATTTT
v_gene: TRBV10-1; j_gene: TRBJ2-4; abundance: .; d_gene: .; CDR3aa: CASSSGKIADIQYF; CDR3nt: TGCGCCAGCAGCTCCGGGAAAATCGCGGACATTCAGTACTTC
v_gene: TRBV30; j_gene: TRBJ2-7; abundance: .; d_gene: TRBD2; CDR3aa: CAWRPLAGSSYEQYF; CDR3nt: TGTGCCTGGAGACCCTTAGCGGGAAGCTCCTACGAGCAGTACTTC
v_gene: TRBV5-1; j_gene: TRBJ2-3; abundance: .; d_gene: .; CDR3aa: CAPGCTQYF; CDR3nt: TGCGCTCCCGGTTGTACGCAGTATTTT
v_gene: TRBV15; j_gene: TRBJ2-7; abundance: few; d_gene: TRBD2; CDR3aa: CATSTIAGSSYEQYF; CDR3nt: TGTGCCACCAGCACGATAGCGGGAAGCTCCTACGAGCAGTACTTC
v_gene: TRBV27; j_gene: TRBJ2-2; abundance: few; d_gene: .; CDR3aa: CASSPRIGELFF; CDR3nt: TGTGCCAGCAGTCCGAGGATCGGGGAGCTGTTTTTT
v_gene: TRBV4-1; j_gene: TRBJ1-2; abundance: .; d_gene: TRBD1; CDR3aa: CASSQRLDRSYGYTF; CDR3nt: TGCGCCAGCAGCCAAAGACTGGACAGGAGCTATGGCTACACCTTC
v_gene: TRBV27; j_gene: TRBJ2-3; abundance: .; d_gene: TRBD2; CDR3aa: CASSSLLAGFATGTDTQYF; CDR3nt: TGTGCCAGCAGTTCCTTATTAGCGGGATTCGCCACGGGGACAGATACGCAGTATTTT
v_gene: TRBV7-9; j_gene: TRBJ1-5; abundance: .; d_gene: TRBD1; CDR3aa: CASSLGTGGHQPQHF; CDR3nt: TGTGCCAGCAGCCTAGGGACAGGGGGCCATCAGCCCCAGCATTTT
v_gene: TRBV5-1; j_gene: TRBJ1-3; abundance: .; d_gene: .; CDR3aa: CASRRRPGSGNTIYF; CDR3nt: TGCGCCAGCAGACGCCGGCCCGGGAGCGGAAACACCATATATTTT
v_gene: TRBV30; j_gene: TRBJ1-5; abundance: .; d_gene: .; CDR3aa: CAWSVGGGSNQPQHF; CDR3nt: TGTGCCTGGAGTGTGGGGGGGGGCAGCAATCAGCCCCAGCATTTT
v_gene: TRBV18; j_gene: TRBJ2-1; abundance: .; d_gene: TRBD2; CDR3aa: CASSPTGTSGSNEQFF; CDR3nt: TGTGCCAGCTCACCAACTGGGACTAGCGGGAGCAATGAGCAGTTCTTC
v_gene: TRBV27; j_gene: TRBJ2-6; abundance: .; d_gene: .; CDR3aa: CASSLRKEAGANVLTF; CDR3nt: TGTGCCAGCAGTTTGCGTAAGGAGGCTGGGGCCAACGTCCTGACTTTC
v_gene: TRBV6-5; j_gene: TRBJ2-3; abundance: .; d_gene: .; CDR3aa: CASSYDCNDTDTQYF; CDR3nt: TGTGCCAGCAGTTACGACTGTAACGACACAGATACGCAGTATTTT
v_gene: TRBV30; j_gene: TRBJ2-7; abundance: .; d_gene: TRBD2; CDR3aa: CAWSVRGLAVFSSYEQYF; CDR3nt: TGTGCCTGGAGTGTCCGCGGACTAGCGGTATTTTCCTCCTACGAGCAGTACTTC
v_gene: TRBV4-3; j_gene: TRBJ1-3; abundance: .; d_gene: .; CDR3aa: CASSQGASDTIYF; CDR3nt: TGCGCCAGCAGCCAAGGGGCGTCGGACACCATATATTTT
v_gene: TRBV11-3; j_gene: TRBJ1-1; abundance: .; d_gene: .; CDR3aa: CASSAAGRGAGKTEAFF; CDR3nt: TGTGCCAGCAGCGCTGCCGGGAGGGGCGCCGGGAAGACTGAAGCTTTCTTT
v_gene: TRBV18; j_gene: TRBJ1-5; abundance: .; d_gene: TRBD1; CDR3aa: CASSPGTGFEPQHF; CDR3nt: TGTGCCAGCTCACCCGGGACAGGGTTTGAGCCCCAGCATTTT
v_gene: TRBV19; j_gene: TRBJ1-1; abundance: .; d_gene: .; CDR3aa: CASSIGRGSEAFF; CDR3nt: TGTGCCAGTAGTATAGGAAGGGGTTCCGAAGCTTTCTTT
v_gene: TRBV11-3; j_gene: TRBJ2-7; abundance: .; d_gene: TRBD1; CDR3aa: CASSSAWGTGGSYEQYF; CDR3nt: TGTGCCAGCAGCTCCGCCTGGGGGACAGGGGGATCCTACGAGCAGTACTTC
v_gene: TRBV10-3; j_gene: TRBJ1-1; abundance: .; d_gene: .; CDR3aa: CAISEDTSNTEAFF; CDR3nt: TGTGCCATCAGTGAAGACACCTCCAACACTGAAGCTTTCTTT
v_gene: TRBV7-2; j_gene: TRBJ2-7; abundance: .; d_gene: TRBD2; CDR3aa: CASSSPEPLAGEWYEQYF; CDR3nt: TGTGCCAGCAGCTCACCCGAACCACTAGCGGGGGAGTGGTACGAGCAGTACTTC
v_gene: TRBV19; j_gene: TRBJ2-3; abundance: .; d_gene: TRBD2; CDR3aa: CASSIPSVAGPSTDTQYF; CDR3nt: TGTGCCAGTAGTATCCCTTCCGTAGCGGGACCCAGCACAGATACGCAGTATTTT
v_gene: TRBV28; j_gene: TRBJ2-7; abundance: .; d_gene: TRBD1; CDR3aa: CASRGQPYEQYF; CDR3nt: TGTGCCAGCAGGGGACAGCCCTACGAGCAGTACTTC
v_gene: TRBV5-4; j_gene: TRBJ1-1; abundance: .; d_gene: .; CDR3aa: CASGGGGNTEAFF; CDR3nt: TGTGCCAGCGGGGGAGGGGGGAACACTGAAGCTTTCTTT
v_gene: TRBV5-1; j_gene: TRBJ2-1; abundance: .; d_gene: .; CDR3aa: CASSGGGSPYNEQFF; CDR3nt: TGCGCCAGCAGTGGGGGCGGGAGTCCCTACAATGAGCAGTTCTTC
v_gene: TRBV27; j_gene: TRBJ2-3; abundance: .; d_gene: .; CDR3aa: CASSSVPDTQYF; CDR3nt: TGTGCCAGCAGTTCGGTCCCAGATACGCAGTATTTT
v_gene: TRBV5-6; j_gene: TRBJ2-7; abundance: .; d_gene: .; CDR3aa: CASSLESTGIDEQYF; CDR3nt: TGTGCCAGCAGCTTGGAATCGACAGGAATCGACGAGCAGTACTTC
v_gene: TRBV4-3; j_gene: TRBJ2-2; abundance: .; d_gene: .; CDR3aa: CASSQGVPVATGELFF; CDR3nt: TGCGCCAGCAGCCAAGGGGTGCCGGTAGCCACCGGGGAGCTGTTTTTT
v_gene: TRBV7-9; j_gene: TRBJ1-2; abundance: .; d_gene: TRBD1; CDR3aa: CASTSTRRSLTGGGYGYTF; CDR3nt: TGTGCCAGCACTAGTACTCGCCGTTCTTTGACAGGGGGCGGCTATGGCTACACCTTC
v_gene: TRBV5-1; j_gene: TRBJ2-1; abundance: .; d_gene: TRBD2; CDR3aa: CASSLGLAGDILSYNEQFF; CDR3nt: TGCGCCAGCAGCTTGGGACTAGCGGGAGACATCCTCTCCTACAATGAGCAGTTCTTC
v_gene: TRBV19; j_gene: TRBJ1-2; abundance: once; d_gene: .; CDR3aa: CASSPAGGSNYGYTF; CDR3nt: TGTGCCAGTAGTCCGGCAGGCGGGTCTAACTATGGCTACACCTTC
v_gene: TRBV29-1; j_gene: TRBJ2-5; abundance: .; d_gene: TRBD1; CDR3aa: CSVEDRRRAGGLETQYF; CDR3nt: TGCAGCGTTGAAGATCGACGAAGGGCAGGGGGCTTGGAGACCCAGTACTTC
v_gene: TRBV25-1; j_gene: TRBJ2-7; abundance: .; d_gene: TRBD2; CDR3aa: CASSRTQTSGTSEQYF; CDR3nt: TGTGCCAGCAGTCGAACCCAAACTAGCGGGACGAGCGAGCAGTACTTC
v_gene: TRBV27; j_gene: TRBJ2-3; abundance: few; d_gene: TRBD2; CDR3aa: CASSPSGTSGRSDTQYF; CDR3nt: TGTGCCAGCAGTCCATCCGGGACTAGCGGGAGGTCAGATACGCAGTATTTT
v_gene: TRBV11-2; j_gene: TRBJ2-1; abundance: .; d_gene: .; CDR3aa: CASSLASNEQFF; CDR3nt: TGTGCCAGCAGCTTAGCCTCCAATGAGCAGTTCTTC